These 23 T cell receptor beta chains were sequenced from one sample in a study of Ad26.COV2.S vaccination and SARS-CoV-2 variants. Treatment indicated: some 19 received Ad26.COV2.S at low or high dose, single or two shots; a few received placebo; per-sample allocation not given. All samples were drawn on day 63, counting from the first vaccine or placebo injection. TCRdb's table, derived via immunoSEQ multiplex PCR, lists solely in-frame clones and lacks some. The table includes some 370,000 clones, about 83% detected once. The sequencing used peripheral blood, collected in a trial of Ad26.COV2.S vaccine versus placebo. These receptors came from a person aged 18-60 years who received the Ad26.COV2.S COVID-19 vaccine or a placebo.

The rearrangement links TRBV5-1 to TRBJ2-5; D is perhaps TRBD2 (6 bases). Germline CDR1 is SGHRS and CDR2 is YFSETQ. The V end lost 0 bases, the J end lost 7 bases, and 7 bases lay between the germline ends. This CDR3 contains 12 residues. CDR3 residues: CASSLDGGTQYF. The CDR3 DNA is TGCGCCAGCAGCTTGGACGGGGGGACCCAGTACTTC.

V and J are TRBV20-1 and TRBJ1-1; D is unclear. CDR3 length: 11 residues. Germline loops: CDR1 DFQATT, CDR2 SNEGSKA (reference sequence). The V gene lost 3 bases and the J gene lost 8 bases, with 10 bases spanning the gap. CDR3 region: CSASVGGEAFF. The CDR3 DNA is TGCAGTGCTAGTGTTGGCGGGGAAGCTTTCTTT.

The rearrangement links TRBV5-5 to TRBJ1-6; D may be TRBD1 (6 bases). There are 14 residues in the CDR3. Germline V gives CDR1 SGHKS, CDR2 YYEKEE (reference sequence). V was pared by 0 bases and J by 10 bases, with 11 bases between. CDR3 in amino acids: CASSLGQGSSPLHF. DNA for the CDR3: TGTGCCAGCAGCTTGGGGCAGGGGAGCTCACCCCTCCACTTT.

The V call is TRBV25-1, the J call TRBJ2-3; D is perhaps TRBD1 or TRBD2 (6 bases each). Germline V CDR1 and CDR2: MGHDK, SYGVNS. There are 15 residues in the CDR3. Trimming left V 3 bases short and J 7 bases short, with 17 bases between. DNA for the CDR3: TGTGCCAGCAGTGAGCCGGGACTCACAGGGTATACGCAGTATTTT. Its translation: CASSEPGLTGYTQYF. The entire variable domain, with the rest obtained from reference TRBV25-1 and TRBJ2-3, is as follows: EADIYQTPRYLVIGTGKKITLECSQTMGHDKMYWYQQDPGMELHLIHYSYGVNSTEKGDLSSESTVSRIRTEHFPLTLESARPSHTSQYLCASSEPGLTGYTQYFGPGTRLTVL.

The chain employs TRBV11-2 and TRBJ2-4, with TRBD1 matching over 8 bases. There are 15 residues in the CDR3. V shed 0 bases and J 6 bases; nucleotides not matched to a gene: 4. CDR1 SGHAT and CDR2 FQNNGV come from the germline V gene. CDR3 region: CASSLDRGLGNIQYF. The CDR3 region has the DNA TGTGCCAGCAGCTTAGACAGGGGGCTGGGAAACATTCAGTACTTC.

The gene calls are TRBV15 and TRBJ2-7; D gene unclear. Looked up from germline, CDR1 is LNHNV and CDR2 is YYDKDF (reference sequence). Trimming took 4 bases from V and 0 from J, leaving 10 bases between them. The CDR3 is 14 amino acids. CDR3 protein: CATSIGSTSYEQYF. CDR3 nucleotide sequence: TGTGCCACCAGCATAGGCAGCACCTCCTACGAGCAGTACTTC.

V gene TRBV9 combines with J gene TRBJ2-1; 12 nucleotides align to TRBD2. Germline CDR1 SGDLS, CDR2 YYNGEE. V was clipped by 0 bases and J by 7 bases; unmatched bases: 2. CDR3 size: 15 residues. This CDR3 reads CASSVGLAGENEQFF. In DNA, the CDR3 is TGTGCCAGCAGCGTAGGACTAGCGGGAGAAAATGAGCAGTTCTTC.

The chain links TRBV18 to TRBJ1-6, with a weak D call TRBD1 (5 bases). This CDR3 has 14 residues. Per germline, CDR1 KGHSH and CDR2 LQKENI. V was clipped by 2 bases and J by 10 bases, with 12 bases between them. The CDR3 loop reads CASSPGRERSPLHF. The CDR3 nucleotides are TGTGCCAGCTCACCAGGCAGGGAGCGCTCACCCCTCCACTTT.

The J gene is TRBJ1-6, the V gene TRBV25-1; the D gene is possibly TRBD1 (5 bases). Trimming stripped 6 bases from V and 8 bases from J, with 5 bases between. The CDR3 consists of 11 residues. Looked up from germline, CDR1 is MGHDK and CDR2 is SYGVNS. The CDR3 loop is CASRGHSPLHF. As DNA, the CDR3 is TGTGCCAGCAGGGGGCATTCACCCCTCCACTTT.

The CDR3 loop reads CASNGDRDEQFF. CDR3 coding DNA: TGTGCCAGCAACGGGGACAGGGATGAGCAGTTCTTC. The chain has TRBV6-5 and TRBJ2-1; 9 nucleotides match TRBD1. Germline-derived CDR1 and CDR2 are MNHEY and SVGAGI. The CDR3 runs 12 residues. V lost 7 bases to trimming and J lost 8 bases; unmatched junction nucleotides: 3.

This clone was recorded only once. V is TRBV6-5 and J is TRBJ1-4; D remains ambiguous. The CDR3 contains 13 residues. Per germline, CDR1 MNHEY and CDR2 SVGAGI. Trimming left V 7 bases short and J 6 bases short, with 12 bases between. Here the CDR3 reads CASIVTTDEKLFF. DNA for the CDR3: TGTGCCAGCATTGTTACGACTGATGAAAAACTGTTTTTT.

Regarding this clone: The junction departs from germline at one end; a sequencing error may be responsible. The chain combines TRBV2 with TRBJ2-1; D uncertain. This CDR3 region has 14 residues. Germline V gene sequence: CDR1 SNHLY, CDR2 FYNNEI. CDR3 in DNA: TGTGCCAGCAGAGAAGCGTCTAGTTTGGATGAGCAGTTCTTC. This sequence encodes CASREASSLDEQFF.

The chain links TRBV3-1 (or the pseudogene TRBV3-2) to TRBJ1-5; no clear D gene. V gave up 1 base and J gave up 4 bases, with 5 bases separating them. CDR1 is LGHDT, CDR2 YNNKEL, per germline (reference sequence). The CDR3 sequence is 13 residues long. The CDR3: CASSQATNQPQHF. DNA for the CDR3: TGTGCCAGCAGCCAAGCGACGAATCAGCCCCAGCATTTT.

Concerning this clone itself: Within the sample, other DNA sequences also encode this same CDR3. This CDR3 is CASSSRAGGTDTQYF. The CDR3 nucleotides read TGTGCCAGCAGTTCCCGGGCGGGAGGTACAGATACGCAGTATTTT. V gene TRBV2 combines with J gene TRBJ2-3; 8 bases are a match to TRBD2. Trimming cost V 5 bases and J 3 bases; bases outside gene matches: 7. The CDR3 runs 15 residues. CDR1 and CDR2 from the germline V gene are SNHLY and FYNNEI.

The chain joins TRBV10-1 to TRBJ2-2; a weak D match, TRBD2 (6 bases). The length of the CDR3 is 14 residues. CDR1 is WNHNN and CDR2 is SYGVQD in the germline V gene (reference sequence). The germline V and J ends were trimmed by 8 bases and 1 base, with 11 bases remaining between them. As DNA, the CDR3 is TGCGCCAGCGGGAGGTCTCGGAACACCGGGGAGCTGTTTTTT. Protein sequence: CASGRSRNTGELFF.

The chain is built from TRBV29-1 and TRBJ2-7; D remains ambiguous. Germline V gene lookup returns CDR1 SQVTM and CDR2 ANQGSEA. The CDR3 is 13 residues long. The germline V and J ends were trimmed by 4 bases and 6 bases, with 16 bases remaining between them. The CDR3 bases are TGCAGCGTTGTAAACAGTATCTCTCGCGAGCAGTACTTC. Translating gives CSVVNSISREQYF.

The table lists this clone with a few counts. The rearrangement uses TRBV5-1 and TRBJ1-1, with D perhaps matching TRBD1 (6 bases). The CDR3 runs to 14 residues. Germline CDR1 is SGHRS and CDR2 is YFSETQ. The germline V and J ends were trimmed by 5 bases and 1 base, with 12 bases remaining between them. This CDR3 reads CASRIGGGNTEAFF. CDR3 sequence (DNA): TGCGCCAGCAGAATAGGGGGAGGGAACACTGAAGCTTTCTTT.

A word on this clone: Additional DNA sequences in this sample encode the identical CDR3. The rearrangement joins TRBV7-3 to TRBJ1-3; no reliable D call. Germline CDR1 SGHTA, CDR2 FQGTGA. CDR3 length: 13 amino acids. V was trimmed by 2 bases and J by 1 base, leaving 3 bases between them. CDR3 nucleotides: TGTGCCAGCAGCTTAGGATCTGGAAACACCATATATTTT. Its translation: CASSLGSGNTIYF.

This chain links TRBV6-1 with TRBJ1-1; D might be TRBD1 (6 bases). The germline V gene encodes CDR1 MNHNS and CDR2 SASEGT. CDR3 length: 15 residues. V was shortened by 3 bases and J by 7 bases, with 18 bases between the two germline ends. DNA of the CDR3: TGTGCCAGCAGTGATTTGGGTTCCGGGACAAGTGAAGCTTTCTTT. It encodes CASSDLGSGTSEAFF.

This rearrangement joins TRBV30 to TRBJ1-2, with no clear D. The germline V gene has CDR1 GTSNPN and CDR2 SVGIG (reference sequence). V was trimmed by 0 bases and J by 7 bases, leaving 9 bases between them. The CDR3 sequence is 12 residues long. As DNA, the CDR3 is TGTGCCTGGAGTGTGGGGAAGGGTGGCTACACCTTC. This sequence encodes CAWSVGKGGYTF.

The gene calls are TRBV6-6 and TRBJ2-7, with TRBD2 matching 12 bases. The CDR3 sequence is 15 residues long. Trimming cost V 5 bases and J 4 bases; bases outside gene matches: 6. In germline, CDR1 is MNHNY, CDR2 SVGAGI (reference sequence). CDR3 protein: CASSLGLAGIYEQYF. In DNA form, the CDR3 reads TGTGCCAGCAGTCTCGGACTAGCGGGGATTTACGAGCAGTACTTC.

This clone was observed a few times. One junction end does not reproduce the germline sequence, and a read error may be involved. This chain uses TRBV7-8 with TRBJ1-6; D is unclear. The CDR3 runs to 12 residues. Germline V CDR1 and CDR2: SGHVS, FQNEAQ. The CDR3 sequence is CASSSNNSPLHF. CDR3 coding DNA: TGTGCCAGCAGCTCCAATAATTCACCCCTCCACTTT.

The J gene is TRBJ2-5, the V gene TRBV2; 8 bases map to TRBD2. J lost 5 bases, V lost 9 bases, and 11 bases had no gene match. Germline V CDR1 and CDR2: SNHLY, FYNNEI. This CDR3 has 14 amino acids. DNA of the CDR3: TGTGCCAGAGATAGCGGGACGTTGCTGGAGACCCAGTACTTC. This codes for CARDSGTLLETQYF.